The sequence of this T cell receptor beta chain was determined in a study of T cell changes during pregnancy in multiple sclerosis. This clone has a handful of counts. Profiled with immunoSEQ multiplex PCR; TCRdb holds only in-frame clones, not every one. The data hold approximately 60,000 clones, with 80% to 95% observed a single time. The CDR3 is 14 residues long. Germline CDR1 is MNHNS and CDR2 is SASEGT. V shed 4 bases and J 3 bases; nucleotides not matched to a gene: 5. The sample here was CD4+ T cells from peripheral blood mononuclear cells, taken before pregnancy. The chain has TRBV6-1 and TRBJ2-7; TRBD2 agrees at 8 bases. The receptor comes from a female donor with multiple sclerosis, enrolled in a pregnancy study. For the CDR3, the DNA is TGTGCCAGCAGTGCAAGCGGGGGAAGCTACGAGCAGTACTTC. The encoded protein is CASSASGGSYEQYF.